This T cell receptor beta chain was profiled in a study of blood T cell repertoires in COVID-19. CDR3 length: 15 amino acids. From germline, CDR1 is LNHDA and CDR2 SQIVND (reference sequence). The J segment lost 5 bases and the V segment lost 5 bases, leaving 9 bases of the junction unmatched. Authors' processing steps: Scientists estimated how many nucleated cells there were by amplifying reference gene primers. The table came from immunoSEQ multiplex PCR; TCRdb's copy has only in-frame clones and leaves some out. That table supplies the V and J calls and clone size; D and trimming were determined from the DNA. The sample holds 200,000 to 300,000 clones, roughly 88% seen once.

The rearrangement links TRBV19 to TRBJ1-1, with 9 bases identical to TRBD1. Sequencing input: peripheral blood. The sequence was obtained from a man older than 75 with acute or convalescent COVID-19. The CDR3 nucleotides read TGTGCCAGTAGTTACTTAACAGGGGGCGAAACTGAAGCTTTCTTT. It encodes CASSYLTGGETEAFF.